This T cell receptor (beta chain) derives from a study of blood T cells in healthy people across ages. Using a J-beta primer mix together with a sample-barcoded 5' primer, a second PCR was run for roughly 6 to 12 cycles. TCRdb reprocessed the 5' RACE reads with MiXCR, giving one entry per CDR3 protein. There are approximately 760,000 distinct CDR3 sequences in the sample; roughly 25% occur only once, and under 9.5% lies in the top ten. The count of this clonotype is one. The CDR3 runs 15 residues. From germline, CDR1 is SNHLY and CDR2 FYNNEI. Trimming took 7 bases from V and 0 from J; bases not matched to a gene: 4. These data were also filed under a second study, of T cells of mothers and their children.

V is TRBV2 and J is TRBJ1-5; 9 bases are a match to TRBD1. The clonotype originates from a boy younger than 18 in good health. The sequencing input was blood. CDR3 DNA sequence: TGTGCCAGCAACACAGGGGGCGGTAGCAATCAGCCCCAGCATTTT. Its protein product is CASNTGGGSNQPQHF.